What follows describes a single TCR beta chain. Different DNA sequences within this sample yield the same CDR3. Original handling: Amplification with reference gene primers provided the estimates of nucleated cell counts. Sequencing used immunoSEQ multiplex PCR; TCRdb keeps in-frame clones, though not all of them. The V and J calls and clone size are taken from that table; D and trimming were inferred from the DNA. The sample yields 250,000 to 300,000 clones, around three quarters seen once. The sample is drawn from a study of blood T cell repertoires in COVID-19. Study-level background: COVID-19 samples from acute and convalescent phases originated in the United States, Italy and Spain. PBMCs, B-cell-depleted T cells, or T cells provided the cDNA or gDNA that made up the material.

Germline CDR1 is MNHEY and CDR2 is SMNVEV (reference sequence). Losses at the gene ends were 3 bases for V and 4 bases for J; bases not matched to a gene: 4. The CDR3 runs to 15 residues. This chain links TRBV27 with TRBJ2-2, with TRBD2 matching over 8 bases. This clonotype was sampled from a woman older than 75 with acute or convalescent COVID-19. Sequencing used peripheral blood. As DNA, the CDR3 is TGTGCCAGCAGTTTTGGAACTAGCGGCACCGGGGAGCTGTTTTTT. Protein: CASSFGTSGTGELFF.